This passage covers 19 T cell receptor beta chains from one sample sequenced in a study of blood T cell repertoires in COVID-19. TCRdb's copy holds only in-frame clones and misses some; the assay was immunoSEQ multiplex PCR. The data show 90,000 or so clones, about nine tenths seen once. Source material: peripheral blood. These receptors came from a man in his sixties with acute or convalescent COVID-19.

The CDR3 nucleotides read TGTGCCAGCAGCTCTACGGGAGCATTAGACGAGCAGTACTTC. This sequence encodes CASSSTGALDEQYF. V usage is TRBV7-9 and J usage is TRBJ2-7; perhaps TRBD2 as D (6 bases). V was trimmed by 4 bases and J by 5 bases, leaving 15 bases between them. Per the germline V gene, CDR1 is SEHNR and CDR2 is FQNEAQ (reference sequence). The CDR3 loop spans 14 amino acids.

This rearrangement joins TRBV5-1 to TRBJ2-1; possibly TRBD2 for D (6 bases). In germline, CDR1 is SGHRS, CDR2 YFSETQ. The CDR3 is 15 residues long. Trimming removed 1 base at V and 6 bases at J, with 14 bases between. CDR3 residues: CASSLRNSGLNEQFF. The CDR3 DNA reads TGCGCCAGCAGCTTGAGGAATAGCGGCCTCAATGAGCAGTTCTTC.

The chain recombines TRBV6-5 with TRBJ1-1; TRBD1 agrees at 7 bases. CDR3 size: 13 residues. Germline lookup yields CDR1 MNHEY and CDR2 SVGAGI. With 8 bases clipped from V and 1 base from J, the junction kept 4 bases outside the gene matches. The CDR3 DNA is TGTGCCAGCGGGACAGAGTCGAACACTGAAGCTTTCTTT. Translated, it gives CASGTESNTEAFF.

The chain employs TRBV19 and TRBJ2-7; D remains unclear. CDR1 and CDR2 from the germline V gene are LNHDA and SQIVND (reference sequence). V lost 3 bases, J lost 1 base, and 7 bases lay in between. The CDR3 covers 13 residues. The CDR3 region has the DNA TGTGCCAGTAGTATCCCTCCGTCCTACGAGCAGTACTTC. This gives the protein CASSIPPSYEQYF.

V usage is TRBV19 and J usage is TRBJ2-1; tentatively, D is TRBD2 (6 bases). Deletions cut 3 bases from V and 3 bases from J, with 9 bases between. The germline gives CDR1 LNHDA, CDR2 SQIVND (reference sequence). The CDR3 consists of 14 residues. The CDR3 nucleotides are TGTGCCAGTAGTATTGGGGGGATCTACAATGAGCAGTTCTTC. It codes for CASSIGGIYNEQFF. Drawing the rest from reference TRBV19 and TRBJ2-1, the complete variable domain is DGGITQSPKYLFRKEGQNVTLSCEQNLNHDAMYWYRQDPGQGLRLIYYSQIVNDFQKGDIAEGYSVSREKKESFPLTVTSAQKNPTAFYLCASSIGGIYNEQFFGPGTRLTVL.

This chain joins TRBV7-2 and TRBJ2-1; TRBD1 is a possible D gene (6 bases). Germline V CDR1 and CDR2: SGHTA, FQGNSA. Trimming pared 2 bases from V and 10 bases from J, leaving 21 bases between. The CDR3 has 16 amino acids. The DNA of the CDR3 is TGTGCCAGCAGCTTAATTGCGGCAGGGGCCCAGGGGGAGCAGTTCTTC. This translates into CASSLIAAGAQGEQFF.

This chain joins TRBV19 and TRBJ2-7, with a tentative D call TRBD2 (7 bases). V lost 6 bases and J lost 2, with 14 bases in between. The germline CDR1 and CDR2 sequences are LNHDA and SQIVND (reference sequence). The CDR3 totals 14 residues. The DNA for the CDR3 is TGTGCCAGTAGCTCCACGGGGGGCACCTACGAGCAGTACTTC. Encoded protein: CASSSTGGTYEQYF.

The chain joins TRBV10-3 to TRBJ1-2; possible D gene TRBD1, 6 bases. In germline, CDR1 is ENHRY, CDR2 SYGVKD. There are 15 residues in the CDR3. V shed 5 bases and J shed 8 bases, with 21 bases lying between them. CDR3 sequence: CAISWPSTGSDGYTF. The CDR3 coding sequence is TGTGCCATCAGTTGGCCCTCTACAGGGTCGGACGGCTACACCTTC.

J is TRBJ2-3 and V is TRBV5-1, with D possibly being TRBD1 (6 bases). Trimming removed 4 bases from V and 2 bases from J, with 14 bases in between. The germline V gene encodes CDR1 SGHRS and CDR2 YFSETQ. This CDR3 has 15 residues. CDR3: CASSPLGAATDTQYF. The CDR3 DNA is TGCGCCAGCAGCCCGCTGGGGGCCGCCACAGATACGCAGTATTTT.

The chain uses TRBV18 and TRBJ1-2; D unclear. Germline CDR1 KGHSH, CDR2 LQKENI. V shed 2 bases and J shed 5 bases, with 12 bases lying between them. The CDR3 runs 14 residues. The CDR3, as DNA: TGTGCCAGCTCACCAGGAGGGAGGATTTATGGCTACACCTTC. Translating gives CASSPGGRIYGYTF. The full variable domain, in which reference TRBV18 and TRBJ1-2 provide the parts outside the CDR3, is NAGVMQNPRHLVRRRGQEARLRCSPMKGHSHVYWYRQLPEEGLKFMVYLQKENIIDESGMPKERFSAEFPKEGPSILRIQQVVRGDSAAYFCASSPGGRIYGYTFGSGTRLTVV.

The V and J genes are TRBV3-1 (or the pseudogene TRBV3-2) and TRBJ1-5; D perhaps matches TRBD1 (6 bases). V was trimmed by 6 bases and J by 4 bases, leaving 10 bases between them. Looked up from germline, CDR1 is LGHDT and CDR2 is YNNKEL (reference sequence). CDR3 size: 13 residues. This chain's CDR3 is CASSPDSNQPQHF. CDR3 coding DNA: TGTGCCAGCAGTCCGGACAGTAATCAGCCCCAGCATTTT.

The CDR3 region is CASSLRTSGRALYNEQFF. In DNA form, the CDR3 reads TGTGCCAGCAGCTTGAGGACTAGCGGGAGGGCCTTGTACAATGAGCAGTTCTTC. This chain uses TRBV5-4 with TRBJ2-1; 15 nucleotides align to TRBD2. The CDR3 is 18 amino acids. Germline V lookup: CDR1 SGHNT, CDR2 YYREEE (reference sequence). V dropped 1 base and J dropped 4; count of bases not matched to a gene: 6.

The J gene is TRBJ2-2, the V gene TRBV25-1; the match to TRBD2 covers 12 bases. Per germline, CDR1 MGHDK and CDR2 SYGVNS. This CDR3 has 17 amino acids. V trimming: 8 bases; J trimming: 0 bases; junction bases outside the gene matches: 7. The CDR3 DNA follows: TGTGCCAGCGGGGGCGGACTAGCGGGGACGAACACCGGGGAGCTGTTTTTT. Protein product: CASGGGLAGTNTGELFF.

The V and J genes are TRBV29-1 and TRBJ1-1; perhaps TRBD1 as D (6 bases). Germline loops: CDR1 SQVTM, CDR2 ANQGSEA. The V end was cut by 7 bases, the J end by 6 bases, with 21 bases between. This CDR3 contains 14 residues. CDR3 residues: CSAQTGNSLSEAFF. CDR3 nucleotides: TGCAGCGCCCAAACAGGGAATAGCCTTTCTGAAGCTTTCTTT.

A remark on this clone: Other DNA sequences in the sample encode the same CDR3. The genes are TRBV5-1 and TRBJ2-1; 7 positions match TRBD2. This CDR3 region has 15 residues. CDR1 is SGHRS and CDR2 is YFSETQ in the germline V gene. V shed 0 bases and J 1 base; nucleotides not matched to a gene: 1. Here the CDR3 reads CASSLGSGSYNEQFF. The CDR3 coding sequence is TGCGCCAGCAGCTTGGGTAGCGGGTCCTACAATGAGCAGTTCTTC.

The V gene is TRBV30, the J gene TRBJ2-7; D possibly corresponds to TRBD2 (5 bases). CDR1 is GTSNPN and CDR2 is SVGIG in the germline V gene (reference sequence). Trimming shortened V by 2 bases and J by 0 bases, and 11 bases separated the two germline ends. The CDR3 totals 14 residues. The CDR3 DNA follows: TGTGCCTGGAGTTTCGGAGGCGTCTCCTACGAGCAGTACTTC. Translation: CAWSFGGVSYEQYF.

CDR3 bases: TGTGCCATCATCACCGGGACAGGGGTCACCGGGGAGCTGTTTTTT. Translated: CAIITGTGVTGELFF. The J gene is TRBJ2-2, the V gene TRBV10-3; 10 nucleotides align to TRBD1. The germline V gene has CDR1 ENHRY and CDR2 SYGVKD. Trimming took 7 bases from V and 4 from J; bases not matched to a gene: 6. This CDR3 contains 15 residues.

This rearrangement joins TRBV30 to TRBJ1-6, with no clear D. The germline CDR1 and CDR2 sequences are GTSNPN and SVGIG (reference sequence). V was pared by 5 bases and J by 7 bases, with 9 bases between. The CDR3 consists of 12 residues. The CDR3 region is CAWGAVNSPLHF. For the CDR3, the DNA is TGTGCCTGGGGTGCAGTAAATTCACCCCTCCACTTT.

The V call is TRBV23-1, the J call TRBJ1-4, with TRBD1 identical over 9 bases. TRBV23-1 has ORF status, its function being uncertain. This CDR3 is 18 amino acids long. The V and J ends lost 3 bases and 5 bases, in that order; junction bases with no gene match: 13. CDR3 in amino acids: CASSQATPGTGTNEKLFF. The DNA for the CDR3 is TGCGCCAGCAGTCAGGCCACTCCCGGGACAGGGACAAATGAAAAACTGTTTTTT.